Each of the 14 T cell receptor beta chains below was sequenced from the same sample in a study of blood T cell repertoires in COVID-19 (dated by TCRdb to about 2020). The library was produced with the immunoSEQ multiplex PCR assay. As stored in TCRdb, this immuneACCESS dataset retains in-frame rearrangements with V and J assigned. A fraction of the clones does not appear; measured against another copy, unresolved V genes explain less than half of the discrepancy, and the remainder lacks a known reason. The sample table contains about 190,000 clones; only one count was recorded for nearly 90% of them. The ten largest clones capture 5% to 8% of the sample. The sequencing input was peripheral blood. The receptor source for this set is a woman aged 40 to 50 who had recovered from COVID-19.

The table lists this clone with a few counts. The rearrangement uses TRBV6-5 and TRBJ2-7, with D maybe TRBD1 (6 bases). Germline V gives CDR1 MNHEY, CDR2 SVGAGI. This CDR3 is built from 15 residues. Trimming stripped 7 bases from V and 8 bases from J, with 24 bases between. The CDR3 nucleotides are TGTGCCAGCACACCTCATACAGGGTCCGGATTACAGCAGTACTTC. This translates into CASTPHTGSGLQQYF.

This rearrangement joins TRBV2 to TRBJ2-7, with 8 bases that match TRBD2. The CDR3 sequence is 15 residues long. The junction had 11 bases not matched to a gene; V was cut back by 5 bases and J by 5 bases. Germline V CDR1 and CDR2: SNHLY, FYNNEI. CDR3 protein: CASSPGTSISHEQYF. The CDR3 DNA reads TGTGCCAGCAGTCCCGGGACTAGTATTTCCCACGAGCAGTACTTC.

The chain has TRBV9 and TRBJ2-7; TRBD1 agrees at 8 bases. V trimming: 4 bases; J trimming: 2 bases; junction bases outside the gene matches: 8. The CDR3 runs to 15 residues. Germline V lookup: CDR1 SGDLS, CDR2 YYNGEE. This CDR3 reads CASSPAGQEAYEQYF. CDR3 coding DNA: TGTGCCAGCAGCCCGGCGGGACAGGAGGCCTACGAGCAGTACTTC.

This chain uses TRBV28 with TRBJ2-1; 13 bases fit TRBD2. Germline CDR1 and CDR2: MDHEN and SYDVKM. After removal of 1 base from V and 15 bases from J, the junction contained 3 bases not matched to a gene. The CDR3 has 13 amino acids. CDR3 in amino acids: CASSLLLAGGVFF. The CDR3 DNA sequence: TGTGCCAGCAGTTTATTACTAGCGGGAGGGGTGTTCTTC.

The sample holds a few counts of this clone. The chain uses TRBV29-1 and TRBJ2-7, with unresolved D. Trimming cost V 4 bases and J 5 bases, with 18 bases left between them. This CDR3 is 14 amino acids long. Germline V gene data show CDR1 as SQVTM and CDR2 as ANQGSEA. CDR3 nucleotides: TGCAGCGTTGTTTTCCTAGGAATCAACCACGAGCAGTACTTC. Encoded protein: CSVVFLGINHEQYF.

This chain connects TRBV28 to TRBJ1-2; TRBD1 might be the D (5 bases). V lost 4 bases to trimming and J lost 0 bases, with 12 bases between them. The CDR3 is 15 residues long. Germline V gene sequence: CDR1 MDHEN, CDR2 SYDVKM. The CDR3 DNA follows: TGTGCCAGCAGTTCTCGGGGGACCGCTAACTATGGCTACACCTTC. Translated: CASSSRGTANYGYTF.

This clone was detected once. The chain joins TRBV18 to TRBJ1-2, with TRBD1 identical over 7 bases. V lost 0 bases to trimming and J lost 6 bases; unmatched junction nucleotides: 13. CDR1 is KGHSH, CDR2 LQKENI, per germline. The CDR3 is 17 amino acids. The CDR3 here is CASSPPSSRGLENGYTF. In nucleotides, the CDR3 is TGTGCCAGCTCACCACCAAGTTCTAGGGGGCTGGAAAATGGCTACACCTTC.

The V gene is TRBV11-3, the J gene TRBJ2-5, with 11 positions matching TRBD1. The CDR3 runs to 14 residues. Germline values: CDR1 SGHNT, CDR2 YENEEA. The J segment lost 3 bases and the V segment lost 5 bases, leaving 2 bases of the junction unmatched. In DNA form, the CDR3 reads TGTGCCAGCAGCCTGGGACAGGGGGAAGAGACCCAGTACTTC. Encoded protein: CASSLGQGEETQYF.

The chain recombines TRBV5-6 with TRBJ2-7; 10 nucleotides agree with TRBD1. CDR3 length equals 14 residues. Germline V lookup: CDR1 SGHDT, CDR2 YYEEEE. V was clipped by 4 bases and J by 3 bases; unmatched bases: 4. The CDR3 DNA sequence: TGTGCCAGCAGCCCGGACAGGGGGAACTACGAGCAGTACTTC. Residues: CASSPDRGNYEQYF.

This clone was seen more than once but under ten times. J is TRBJ1-1 and V is TRBV6-5; weak D call: TRBD1 (6 bases). V lost 5 bases and J 5 bases, leaving 9 bases between the germline ends. Germline CDR1 reads MNHEY; CDR2 reads SVGAGI. CDR3 length: 12 residues. The CDR3 nucleotides read TGTGCCAGCAGTCCGGGACAAACTGAAGCTTTCTTT. Its translation is CASSPGQTEAFF.

The chain joins TRBV29-1 to TRBJ2-7; 8 nucleotides line up with TRBD1. With 7 bases clipped from V and 5 bases from J, the junction kept 13 bases outside the gene matches. The CDR3 is made up of 14 amino acids. Looked up from germline, CDR1 is SQVTM and CDR2 is ANQGSEA. The CDR3 region has the DNA TGCAGCGCAGCCTCAGGACAGGGTACCGACGAGCAGTACTTC. This translates into CSAASGQGTDEQYF.

This chain connects TRBV9 to TRBJ2-1; D may be TRBD2 (5 bases). Germline assignment: CDR1 SGDLS and CDR2 YYNGEE. Trimming cost V 2 bases and J 1 base, with 13 bases left between them. CDR3 length: 16 amino acids. The CDR3 DNA reads as TGTGCCAGCAGCGTTGGGGATAGCGCATCCTACAATGAGCAGTTCTTC. Encoded protein: CASSVGDSASYNEQFF.

The V and J genes are TRBV2 and TRBJ1-6; D unresolved. Per germline, CDR1 SNHLY and CDR2 FYNNEI. The CDR3 runs to 16 residues. Between the trimmed V and J ends, which lost 1 base and 8 bases, there was a span of 15 bases. The CDR3 nucleotides read TGTGCCAGCAGTGAAGGCGAGGATCCAGTGGATTCACCCCTCCACTTT. Encoded protein: CASSEGEDPVDSPLHF.

The rearrangement links TRBV14 to TRBJ1-4, with 8 bases lining up with TRBD1. The germline V gene encodes CDR1 SGHDN and CDR2 FVKESK. V shed 3 bases and J 7 bases; nucleotides not matched to a gene: 7. This CDR3 has 15 amino acids. The DNA of the CDR3 is TGTGCCAGCAGCCACCGGACAGGGACGCGTGAAAAACTGTTTTTT. The encoded protein is CASSHRTGTREKLFF. Supplemented by reference TRBV14 and TRBJ1-4, the full variable domain reads EAGVTQFPSHSVIEKGQTVTLRCDPISGHDNLYWYRRVMGKEIKFLLHFVKESKQDESGMPNNRFLAERTGGTYSTLKVQPAELEDSGVYFCASSHRTGTREKLFFGSGTQLSVL.